The rows below give T cell receptor beta chains drawn from one sample of a study of shared clonotypes between healthy human individuals. The assay was immunoSEQ multiplex PCR, and TCRdb's table has in-frame clones only and misses some. The sample includes some 630,000 clones, about 96% seen only once; the top ten take roughly 0.1%. Sequenced input: naive CD8+ T cells sorted from blood. Receptors originate from a woman aged 30 to 39 in good health. Each CDR3 is given with its conserved first and last residue. The D gene is left open where the match is weak. Expanded clones get a size class; other rows say once, few or many, or leave the size out.

J	size	V	D	DNA	CDR3
TRBJ1-5	-	TRBV28	-	TGTGCCAGCAGTATGGGGAGCGGCAATCAGCCCCAGCATTTT	CASSMGSGNQPQHF
TRBJ2-7	once	TRBV27	-	TGTGCCAGCAGTTTCATGGGAACAGGGCAGGGCGAGCAGTACTTC	CASSFMGTGQGEQYF
TRBJ1-1	-	TRBV4-1	-	TGCGCCAGCAGCCAAGAAGAGGGGAGTGAAGCTTTCTTT	CASSQEEGSEAFF
TRBJ1-2	-	TRBV4-1	-	TGCGCCAGCAGCCAAGTCGCAGTGGAGGGTTCTAACTATGGCTACACCTTC	CASSQVAVEGSNYGYTF
TRBJ1-5	-	TRBV21-1	-	TGTGCCAGCAGCAATCTGGTCTGCCGGGATAGCAATCAGCCCCAGCATTTT	CASSNLVCRDSNQPQHF
TRBJ2-1	-	TRBV5-6	-	TGTGCCAGCAGCCCCCCGGATTTCTCCTACAATGAGCAGTTCTTC	CASSPPDFSYNEQFF
TRBJ2-7	-	TRBV15	TRBD2	TGTGCCACTCGGACTAGCGGGACTAACGAGCAGTACTTC	CATRTSGTNEQYF
TRBJ2-2	once	TRBV28	-	-	CASTFGAGELFF
TRBJ2-5	-	TRBV28	-	TGTGCCAGCAGTACCGGACAGTGGGACTTCCAGTACTTC	CASSTGQWDFQYF
TRBJ2-7	-	TRBV7-9	-	TGTGCCAGCAGCCCGCCGGACATCTACGAGCAGTACTTC	CASSPPDIYEQYF